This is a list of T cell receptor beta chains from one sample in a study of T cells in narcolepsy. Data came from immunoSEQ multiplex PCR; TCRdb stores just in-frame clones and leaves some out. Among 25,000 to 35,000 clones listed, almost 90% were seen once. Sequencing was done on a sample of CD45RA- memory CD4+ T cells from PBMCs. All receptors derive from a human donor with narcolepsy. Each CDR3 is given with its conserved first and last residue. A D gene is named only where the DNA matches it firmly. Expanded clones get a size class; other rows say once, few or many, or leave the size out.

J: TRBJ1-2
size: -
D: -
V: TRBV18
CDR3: CASSPLQGDYGYTF
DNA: TGTGCCAGCTCACCCCTACAGGGAGACTATGGCTACACCTTC

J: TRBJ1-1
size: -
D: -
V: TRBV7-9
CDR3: CASSSSGGTEAFF
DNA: TGTGCCAGCAGCTCTAGCGGGGGCACTGAAGCTTTCTTT

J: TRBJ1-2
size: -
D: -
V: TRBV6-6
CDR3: CASSSPSDRGYTF
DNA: TGTGCCAGCAGTTCCCCCTCGGATCGCGGCTACACCTTC

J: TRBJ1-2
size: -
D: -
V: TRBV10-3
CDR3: CAISHRDYGYTF
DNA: TGTGCCATCAGTCACAGGGACTATGGCTACACCTTC

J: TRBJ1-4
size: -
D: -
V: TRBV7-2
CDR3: CASSLAAGNEKLFF
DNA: TGTGCCAGCAGCTTAGCGGCTGGTAATGAAAAACTGTTTTTT

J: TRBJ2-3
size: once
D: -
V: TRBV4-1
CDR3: CASSQGAGYTDTQYF
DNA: TGCGCCAGCAGCCAAGGCGCAGGGTACACAGATACGCAGTATTTT

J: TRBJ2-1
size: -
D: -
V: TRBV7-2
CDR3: CASSRSIEQFF
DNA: TGTGCCAGCAGCCGGAGTATTGAGCAGTTCTTC

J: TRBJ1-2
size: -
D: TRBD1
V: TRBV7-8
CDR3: CASSLEAGGQGVLGGYTF
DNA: TGTGCCAGCAGCTTAGAAGCGGGAGGACAGGGGGTGCTCGGGGGCTACACCTTC

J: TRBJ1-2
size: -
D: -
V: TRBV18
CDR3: CASSPQEGRSYGYTF
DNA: TGTGCCAGCTCACCACAAGAGGGACGAAGCTATGGCTACACCTTC

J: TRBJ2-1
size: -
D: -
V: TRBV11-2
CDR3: CASNELGVAGGEQFF
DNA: TGTGCCAGCAACGAATTGGGGGTAGCCGGTGGTGAGCAGTTCTTC

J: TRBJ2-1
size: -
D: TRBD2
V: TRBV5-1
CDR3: CASSLALAVSYNEQFF
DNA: TGCGCCAGCAGCTTGGCCCTAGCGGTCTCCTACAATGAGCAGTTCTTC

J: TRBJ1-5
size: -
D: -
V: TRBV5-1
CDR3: CASSLDTNQPQHF
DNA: TGCGCCAGCAGCTTGGACACAAATCAGCCCCAGCATTTT

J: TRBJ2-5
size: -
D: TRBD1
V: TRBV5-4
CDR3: CASSLGDRGVETQYF
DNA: TGTGCCAGCAGCTTGGGGGACAGGGGTGTGGAGACCCAGTACTTC

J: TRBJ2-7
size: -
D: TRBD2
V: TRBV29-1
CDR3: CSVTKSAGGSYEQYF
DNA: TGCAGCGTTACAAAATCGGCGGGAGGTTCCTACGAGCAGTACTTC

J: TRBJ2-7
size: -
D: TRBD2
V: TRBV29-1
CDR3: CSVKPRLAGGHEQYF
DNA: TGCAGCGTAAAACCCCGACTAGCGGGAGGGCACGAGCAGTACTTC

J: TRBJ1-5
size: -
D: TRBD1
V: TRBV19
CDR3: CASRPEGARQPQHF
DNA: TGTGCCAGTAGACCTGAGGGGGCAAGACAGCCCCAGCATTTT

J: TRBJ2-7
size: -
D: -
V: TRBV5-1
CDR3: CASSVGNTATYEQYF
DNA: TGCGCCAGCAGCGTCGGAAACACGGCGACCTACGAGCAGTACTTC

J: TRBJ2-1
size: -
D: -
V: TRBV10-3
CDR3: CAIRLRDNEQFF
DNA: TGTGCCATCAGGCTCAGGGACAATGAGCAGTTCTTC

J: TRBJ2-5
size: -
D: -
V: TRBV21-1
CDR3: CAISWETQYF
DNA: TGTGCCATCTCTTGGGAGACCCAGTACTTC

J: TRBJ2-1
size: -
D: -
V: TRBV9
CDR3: CASSVRGGGPLSEQFF
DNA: TGTGCCAGCAGCGTAAGGGGCGGGGGCCCCCTTAGTGAGCAGTTCTTC

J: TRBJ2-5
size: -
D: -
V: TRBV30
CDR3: CAWLGHLGGTQYF
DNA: TGTGCCTGGCTGGGACACCTCGGGGGGACCCAGTACTTC

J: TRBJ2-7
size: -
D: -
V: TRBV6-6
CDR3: CASRKGGGWPYEQYF
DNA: TGTGCCAGCAGAAAGGGGGGGGGCTGGCCCTACGAGCAGTACTTC

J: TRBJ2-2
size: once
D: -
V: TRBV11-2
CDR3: CASSLSGGVAGELFF
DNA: TGTGCCAGCAGCTTATCAGGTGGAGTGGCCGGGGAGCTGTTTTTT

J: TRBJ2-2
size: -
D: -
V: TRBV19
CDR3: CVSGRTLYGELFF
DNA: TGTGTCAGCGGACGGACACTGTATGGGGAGCTGTTTTTT

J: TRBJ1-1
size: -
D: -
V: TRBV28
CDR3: CASSFVGSLTEAFF
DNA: TGTGCCAGCAGTTTTGTGGGCTCCCTCACTGAAGCTTTCTTT

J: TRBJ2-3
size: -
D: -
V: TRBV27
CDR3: CASIKQGLTQYF
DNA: TGTGCCAGCATTAAGCAGGGTTTGACGCAGTATTTT

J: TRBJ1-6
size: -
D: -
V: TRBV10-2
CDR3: CASSEKDSSSYNSPLHF
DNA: TGCGCCAGCAGTGAGAAGGACAGCAGCTCCTATAATTCACCCCTCCACTTT

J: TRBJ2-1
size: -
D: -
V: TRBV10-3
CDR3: CAISRGSSYNEQFF
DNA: TGTGCCATCAGCCGGGGGAGCTCCTACAATGAGCAGTTCTTC

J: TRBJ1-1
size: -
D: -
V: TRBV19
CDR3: CASSPLQGIRWTEAFF
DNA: TGTGCCAGTAGCCCATTACAGGGAATCCGGTGGACTGAAGCTTTCTTT